These 32 T cell receptor beta chains were sequenced from one sample in a study of T cells in Graves' hyperthyroidism and ophthalmopathy. RNA transcripts yielded amplified TCR beta CDR3 regions. First-round RT-PCR targeting the TCR CDR3 was performed with the HTBI primer set. MiXCR was run by TCRdb on the multiplex PCR reads, yielding one entry per CDR3 protein. The sample carries approximately 510,000 distinct CDR3 sequences, 40% to 55% recorded once. The sequenced material came from peripheral blood or thyroid tissue (not recorded which). Source of these receptors: an adult woman with Graves' disease, either hyperthyroidism or ophthalmopathy (not recorded which).

In its sample, this clonotype was seen many times. The CDR3 region is CSVDGYTF. The CDR3 coding sequence is TGCAGCGTTGACGGCTACACCTTC. The chain couples TRBV29-1 to TRBJ1-2; D is uncertain. Per germline, CDR1 SQVTM and CDR2 ANQGSEA. V was clipped by 3 bases and J by 8 bases, with 1 base between them. This CDR3 region has 8 residues.

This clonotype came up many times. The chain links TRBV29-1 to TRBJ2-7; D ambiguous. V lost 5 bases and J lost 1, with 9 bases in between. The CDR3 covers 12 residues. Germline assignment: CDR1 SQVTM and CDR2 ANQGSEA. The CDR3 bases are TGCAGCGTTACGGCGCGATCCTACGAGCAGTACTTC. Residues: CSVTARSYEQYF.

The chain has TRBV18 and TRBJ2-7; D is ambiguous. Germline CDR1 reads KGHSH; CDR2 reads LQKENI. V was pared by 3 bases and J by 5 bases, with 5 bases between. The length of the CDR3 is 11 residues. CDR3 in amino acids: CASSPTDEQYF. The CDR3, as DNA: TGTGCCAGCTCACCCACCGACGAGCAGTACTTC.

This rearrangement joins TRBV7-2 to TRBJ1-3; tentatively, D is TRBD1 (5 bases). V was clipped by 6 bases and J by 0 bases, with 6 bases between them. Germline CDR1 SGHTA, CDR2 FQGNSA. The CDR3 runs 13 residues. The CDR3 here is CASRGLSGNTIYF. DNA for the CDR3: TGTGCCAGCAGGGGACTCTCTGGAAACACCATATATTTT.

This clonotype was detected once. The chain carries TRBV20-1 and TRBJ2-7; D call uncertain. CDR1 is DFQATT, CDR2 SNEGSKA, per germline (reference sequence). The CDR3 extends over 12 amino acids. Trimming left V 6 bases short and J 6 bases short, with 15 bases between. DNA of the CDR3: TGCAGTGCCCTACTGATTTCGGGCGAGCAGTACTTC. It specifies CSALLISGEQYF.

A few counts support this clonotype. The CDR3 loop reads CASSLAGRRAGELFF. In DNA, the CDR3 is TGTGCCAGCAGCTTAGCAGGGAGGCGGGCCGGGGAGCTGTTTTTT. The chain employs TRBV7-8 and TRBJ2-2, with D maybe TRBD2 (6 bases). CDR1 and CDR2 from the germline V gene are SGHVS and FQNEAQ. Trimming left V 0 bases short and J 6 bases short, with 11 bases between. This CDR3 is built from 15 residues.

This chain links TRBV20-1 with TRBJ1-5; D remains ambiguous. The V end lost 1 base, the J end lost 1 base, and 8 bases lay between the germline ends. Germline V gene sequence: CDR1 DFQATT, CDR2 SNEGSKA (reference sequence). The CDR3 length is 14 residues. CDR3 bases: TGCAGTGCTAGAGCGTTCAGAAGCAATCAGCCCCAGCATTTT. It encodes CSARAFRSNQPQHF.

This clonotype was picked up one time. The chain has TRBV2 and TRBJ2-7; tentatively, D is TRBD2 (6 bases). The CDR3 is made up of 15 amino acids. Germline V gene data show CDR1 as SNHLY and CDR2 as FYNNEI. V lost 2 bases and J 2 bases, leaving 13 bases between the germline ends. The CDR3 loop reads CASSERGGATYEQYF. In nucleotides, the CDR3 is TGTGCCAGCAGTGAAAGAGGCGGGGCCACCTACGAGCAGTACTTC.

The chain uses TRBV20-1 and TRBJ2-7; TRBD1 is a possible D gene (5 bases). Trimming took 0 bases from V and 3 from J, leaving 15 bases between them. CDR1 DFQATT and CDR2 SNEGSKA come from the germline V gene (reference sequence). This CDR3 is built from 15 residues. CDR3 nucleotide sequence: TGCAGTGCTAGAGATGACGGACAAGGGCACTACGAGCAGTACTTC. This encodes CSARDDGQGHYEQYF.

Many counts were recorded for this clonotype. The chain is built from TRBV19 and TRBJ1-4; D not certain. Trimming cost V 8 bases and J 3 bases, with 13 bases left between them. The germline gives CDR1 LNHDA, CDR2 SQIVND (reference sequence). This CDR3 is built from 14 residues. The CDR3 DNA is TGTGCCAGTGGAGGACCGGCGGCTAATGAAAAACTGTTTTTT. Translated: CASGGPAANEKLFF.

The chain links TRBV29-1 to TRBJ1-2, with no clear D. V shed 3 bases and J shed 5 bases, with 16 bases lying between them. Germline V gene lookup returns CDR1 SQVTM and CDR2 ANQGSEA. This CDR3 contains 14 residues. Here the CDR3 reads CSVDDPAQIYGYTF. DNA for the CDR3: TGCAGCGTTGATGACCCTGCCCAGATATATGGCTACACCTTC.

The chain is built from TRBV2 and TRBJ2-5; TRBD1 aligns across 7 bases. The germline V gene encodes CDR1 SNHLY and CDR2 FYNNEI. The ends lost 7 bases at V and 1 base at J; junction bases unmatched: 15. The CDR3 contains 17 residues. This CDR3 reads CASKLNWDRHGQETQYF. The CDR3 DNA sequence: TGTGCCAGCAAACTCAACTGGGACAGACACGGCCAAGAGACCCAGTACTTC. Looking up the rest from reference TRBV2 and TRBJ2-5 gives the full variable domain: EPEVTQTPSHQVTQMGQEVILRCVPISNHLYFYWYRQILGQKVEFLVSFYNNEISEKSEIFDDQFSVERPDGSNFTLKIRSTKLEDSAMYFCASKLNWDRHGQETQYFGPGTRLLVL.

In the case of this clonotype: This may be a read error: a much more frequent sequence differs by one nucleotide. The chain has TRBV5-1 and TRBJ2-5; weak D call: TRBD2 (5 bases). The CDR3 loop spans 16 amino acids. From germline, CDR1 is SGHRS and CDR2 YFSETQ. CDR3 nucleotides: TGCGCCAGCAGCTTGGAAGGAGGCGGAACTAAAGAGGCCCAGTACTTC. Amino acid sequence: CASSLEGGGTKEAQYF.

In its sample, this clonotype was seen a few times. The chain is built from TRBV24-1 and TRBJ2-5; the D gene is possibly TRBD1 (5 bases). This CDR3 has 14 amino acids. Between the trimmed V and J ends, which lost 1 base and 4 bases, there was a span of 9 bases. Germline-derived CDR1 and CDR2 are KGHDR and SFDVKD. The CDR3 coding sequence is TGTGCCACCAGTGATTTAGGGGCAGGAGAGACCCAGTACTTC. The encoded protein is CATSDLGAGETQYF.

This clonotype was counted at least ten times. The CDR3 sequence: CSATLQGGKQYF. Here the CDR3 DNA reads TGCAGTGCCACCCTACAGGGAGGCAAGCAGTACTTC. This chain connects TRBV20-1 to TRBJ2-7, with D perhaps TRBD1 or TRBD2 (6 bases each). Trimming took 6 bases from V and 8 from J, leaving 17 bases between them. The CDR3 contains 12 residues. CDR1 and CDR2 from the germline V gene are DFQATT and SNEGSKA (reference sequence).

The chain carries TRBV24-1 and TRBJ1-4; maybe TRBD1 (6 bases). The V end was cut by 3 bases, the J end by 7 bases, with 17 bases between. CDR3 length: 16 residues. The germline gives CDR1 KGHDR, CDR2 SFDVKD. CDR3 DNA sequence: TGTGCCACCAGTGATCCTTCTAACGGCAGGGGTGAAAAACTGTTTTTT. This sequence encodes CATSDPSNGRGEKLFF.

This clonotype occurred a few times. This chain uses TRBV12-3 or TRBV12-4 with TRBJ1-2; D is undetermined. The CDR3 has 14 residues. With 6 bases removed from V and 4 bases from J, the gap between germline ends came to 15 bases. This chain's CDR3 is CASRTTGLAYGYTF. CDR3 in DNA: TGTGCCAGCAGAACGACTGGACTCGCCTATGGCTACACCTTC.

The J gene is TRBJ1-2, the V gene TRBV10-3, with D unclear. Trimming removed 4 bases from V and 4 bases from J, with 19 bases in between. The CDR3 consists of 16 residues. Germline V gene sequence: CDR1 ENHRY, CDR2 SYGVKD. Written as DNA, the CDR3 is TGTGCCATCAGTGTGGGGTCCACCGGCATCCTCTATGGCTACACCTTC. Protein sequence: CAISVGSTGILYGYTF.

The chain couples TRBV15 to TRBJ2-7; D unresolved. Germline CDR1 and CDR2: LNHNV and YYDKDF (reference sequence). With 3 bases removed from V and 3 bases from J, the gap between germline ends came to 15 bases. The length of the CDR3 is 15 residues. The CDR3 protein is CATSRAGVPLYEQYF. DNA of the CDR3: TGTGCCACCAGCAGGGCTGGAGTTCCCCTCTACGAGCAGTACTTC. The entire variable domain, with the rest obtained from reference TRBV15 and TRBJ2-7, is as follows: DAMVIQNPRYQVTQFGKPVTLSCSQTLNHNVMYWYQQKSSQAPKLLFHYYDKDFNNEADTPDNFQSRRPNTSFCFLDIRSPGLGDTAMYLCATSRAGVPLYEQYFGPGTRLTVT.

In this sample, this clonotype turned up a few times. The chain links TRBV7-6 to TRBJ2-7; D remains ambiguous. The V gene lost 5 bases and the J gene lost 6 bases, with 17 bases spanning the gap. This CDR3 has 14 amino acids. Germline V CDR1 and CDR2: SGHVS, FNYEAQ. The CDR3 nucleotides read TGTGCCAGCAGCCCGATCTACCAGTCGAGCGAGCAGTACTTC. Its translation: CASSPIYQSSEQYF.

This clonotype showed up many times. This chain uses TRBV5-1 with TRBJ1-1, with D unresolved. Germline assignment: CDR1 SGHRS and CDR2 YFSETQ. The CDR3 is made up of 13 amino acids. V was cut by 4 bases and J by 1 base, with 8 bases left in between. The CDR3 DNA sequence: TGCGCCAGCAGCGGTACTACGAACACTGAAGCTTTCTTT. Its protein product is CASSGTTNTEAFF.

This clonotype appeared a single time. The chain recombines TRBV2 with TRBJ2-7; D gene unclear. CDR3 length: 14 residues. The germline CDR1 and CDR2 sequences are SNHLY and FYNNEI. V lost 7 bases, J lost 0 bases, and 13 bases lay in between. The CDR3 DNA sequence: TGTGCCAGCAACATCTTACTGGTCTCCTACGAGCAGTACTTC. It codes for CASNILLVSYEQYF.

The sample holds many counts of this clonotype. V usage is TRBV29-1 and J usage is TRBJ1-2; perhaps TRBD1 as D (5 bases). Trimming removed 0 bases from V and 6 bases from J, with 14 bases in between. The CDR3 is 14 residues long. The germline gives CDR1 SQVTM, CDR2 ANQGSEA. The CDR3 is CSVEEDEGVNGYTF. The CDR3, as DNA: TGCAGCGTTGAAGAAGATGAAGGGGTTAATGGCTACACCTTC. The whole variable domain, remainder taken from reference TRBV29-1 and TRBJ1-2, is SAVISQKPSRDICQRGTSLTIQCQVDSQVTMMFWYRQQPGQSLTLIATANQGSEATYESGFVIDKFPISRPNLTFSTLTVSNMSPEDSSIYLCSVEEDEGVNGYTFGSGTRLTVV.

V is TRBV12-3 or TRBV12-4 and J is TRBJ1-5; D gene uncertain. The CDR3 has 14 residues. The V gene lost 7 bases and the J gene lost 2 bases, with 12 bases spanning the gap. The CDR3 region is CASTRAAGNQPQHF. The CDR3 DNA reads as TGTGCCAGCACCCGGGCCGCGGGCAATCAGCCCCAGCATTTT.

With regard to this clonotype: Being one base from a much bigger clone, this may be a read error. CDR3 sequence: CASSWVPNSPLHF. CDR3 nucleotide sequence: TGTGCCAGCAGCTGGGTCCCAAATTCACCCCTCCACTTT. The chain links TRBV11-2 to TRBJ1-6; D remains ambiguous. Looked up from germline, CDR1 is SGHAT and CDR2 is FQNNGV. The CDR3 loop spans 13 amino acids. V shed 4 bases and J shed 7 bases, with 8 bases lying between them.

A few counts support this clonotype. V gene TRBV2 combines with J gene TRBJ1-6; 9 nucleotides align to TRBD1. In germline, CDR1 is SNHLY, CDR2 FYNNEI. J lost 4 bases, V lost 7 bases, and 2 bases had no gene match. The CDR3 is 14 residues long. The CDR3 DNA is TGTGCCAGCAACAGGGGGCCGTATAATTCACCCCTCCACTTT. Protein: CASNRGPYNSPLHF.

About this clonotype: This clone may be a read error of a much larger clone one base away. V gene TRBV20-1 combines with J gene TRBJ1-5; D might be TRBD1 (5 bases). Germline V gives CDR1 DFQATT, CDR2 SNEGSKA (reference sequence). V was clipped by 2 bases and J by 5 bases, with 16 bases between them. This CDR3 has 15 residues. Written as DNA, the CDR3 is TGCAGTGCTAGACCCGCCCCCAGGGCGTATCAGCCCCAGCATTTT. This encodes CSARPAPRAYQPQHF.

J is TRBJ1-2 and V is TRBV5-1; D might be TRBD1 (6 bases). The germline CDR1 and CDR2 sequences are SGHRS and YFSETQ. The CDR3 is 14 residues long. The germline V and J ends were trimmed by 0 bases and 4 bases, with 10 bases remaining between them. DNA of the CDR3: TGCGCCAGCAGCTTGGGGGACAACCGCTATGGCTACACCTTC. As protein: CASSLGDNRYGYTF.

For this clonotype: A single base separates this from a much larger clone, so it may be a read error. The chain is built from TRBV6-1 and TRBJ1-1; D remains unclear. Trimming shortened V by 7 bases and J by 1 base, and 13 bases separated the two germline ends. This CDR3 comprises 14 residues. The germline gives CDR1 MNHNS, CDR2 SASEGT. For the CDR3, the DNA is TGTGCCAGCAATTACGAGCGGCAGAACACTGAAGCTTTCTTT. Protein sequence: CASNYERQNTEAFF.

The rearrangement joins TRBV7-9 to TRBJ1-2; D is unresolved. The CDR3 extends over 19 amino acids. CDR1 and CDR2 (germline): SEHNR, FQNEAQ (reference sequence). With 3 bases removed from V and 4 bases from J, the gap between germline ends came to 27 bases. The CDR3 sequence: CASSFFQRPGRLGIYGYTF. The CDR3 bases are TGTGCCAGCAGCTTCTTTCAGAGGCCAGGACGGCTGGGGATCTATGGCTACACCTTC.

At least ten counts were recorded for this clonotype. The rearrangement links TRBV25-1 to TRBJ1-6; 8 bases map to TRBD1. With V trimmed by 2 bases and J by 7 bases, 7 bases remained unmatched. Germline V gene data show CDR1 as MGHDK and CDR2 as SYGVNS. The CDR3 extends over 16 amino acids. Here the CDR3 reads CASSEIGTGDNSPLHF. The CDR3 DNA reads TGTGCCAGCAGTGAAATAGGGACAGGAGACAATTCACCCCTCCACTTT.

This clonotype was counted ten times or more. The chain couples TRBV20-1 to TRBJ1-2, with D perhaps matching TRBD1 (6 bases). The V end was cut by 4 bases, the J end by 3 bases, with 21 bases between. CDR1 and CDR2 (germline): DFQATT, SNEGSKA (reference sequence). The CDR3 totals 16 residues. The chain's CDR3 is CSANPLQGFGYYGYTF. The CDR3 DNA reads as TGCAGTGCTAATCCTCTACAGGGCTTTGGCTACTATGGCTACACCTTC.